These 24 T cell receptor beta chains were all obtained from the same sample, sequenced in a study of human T cells and chemical hapten exposure. TCRdb re-analysed the RACE reads in MiXCR, keeping a single row per CDR3 protein. Seen here are some 180,000 distinct CDR3 sequences, roughly a quarter observed once, and the top ten hold roughly 2.5%. Time point of the sample: patch test 3, about 24 weeks after DPC sensitization. Treatment specified: therapeutic diphenylcyclopropenone sensitization with weekly scalp DPC. The source was whole blood, collected in connection with sensitization to the hapten diphenylcyclopropenone (DPC). The receptors originated from a woman aged 40 to 55 with alopecia areata. Some clones in this sample may be carry-over from other donors' samples.

This clonotype was found a few times. The rearrangement links TRBV27 to TRBJ2-7, with a tentative D call TRBD2 (6 bases). The CDR3 consists of 12 residues. Germline CDR1 and CDR2: MNHEY and SMNVEV (reference sequence). Trimming left V 9 bases short and J 4 bases short, with 13 bases between. The CDR3, as DNA: TGTGCCAGTGAAGGGGAGGAATACGAGCAGTACTTC. This translates into CASEGEEYEQYF.

This chain connects TRBV29-1 to TRBJ2-1; D is undetermined. Trimming shortened V by 3 bases and J by 2 bases, and 11 bases separated the two germline ends. Germline CDR1 reads SQVTM; CDR2 reads ANQGSEA. CDR3 length: 14 residues. CDR3: CSVDDISAYNEQFF. The CDR3 bases are TGCAGCGTTGATGATATTTCCGCCTACAATGAGCAGTTCTTC.

This clonotype appeared a few times. The rearrangement links TRBV5-1 to TRBJ2-7; 8 bases fit TRBD2. V was pared by 5 bases and J by 0 bases, with 7 bases of the junction left unmatched. This CDR3 comprises 15 residues. Germline CDR1 is SGHRS and CDR2 is YFSETQ. The CDR3 sequence is CASSREGVSSYEQYF. The CDR3 DNA reads as TGCGCCAGCAGTCGGGAGGGCGTTAGCTCCTACGAGCAGTACTTC.

The rearrangement uses TRBV27 and TRBJ2-1, with D unclear. The CDR3 has 13 residues. Germline V gene lookup returns CDR1 MNHEY and CDR2 SMNVEV (reference sequence). The V gene lost 5 bases and the J gene lost 0 bases, with 5 bases spanning the gap. The chain's CDR3 is CASSQSSYNEQFF. The CDR3 DNA follows: TGTGCCAGCAGTCAAAGCTCCTACAATGAGCAGTTCTTC.

The CDR3 spells CASALLQASTDTQYF. The CDR3 DNA reads as TGTGCCAGCGCTCTGCTCCAGGCTAGCACAGATACGCAGTATTTT. The chain links TRBV7-9 to TRBJ2-3; unclear D gene. Germline V gene sequence: CDR1 SEHNR, CDR2 FQNEAQ (reference sequence). The CDR3 has 15 amino acids. Trimming took off 8 bases at V and 0 bases at J, with 15 bases between the two ends.

This clonotype was counted a single time. The CDR3 spells CASFPGGALGYTF. In nucleotides, the CDR3 is TGTGCCAGCTTTCCCGGGGGCGCGTTGGGCTACACCTTC. V and J are TRBV12-3 or TRBV12-4 and TRBJ1-2; D might be TRBD1 (6 bases). The V end lost 8 bases, the J end lost 8 bases, and 18 bases lay between the germline ends. The CDR3 has 13 residues.

The sample holds a few counts of this clonotype. CDR3 DNA sequence: TGTGCCAGCAGACAAACAGGGGAAGCTTTCTTT. Translation gives CASRQTGEAFF. The gene calls are TRBV28 and TRBJ1-1; D might be TRBD1 (6 bases). The CDR3 loop spans 11 amino acids. The germline V gene has CDR1 MDHEN and CDR2 SYDVKM. V lost 6 bases and J lost 8, with 10 bases in between.

This sequence joins TRBV4-3 and TRBJ1-2; maybe TRBD1 (6 bases). The length of the CDR3 is 13 residues. V was shortened by 1 base and J by 6 bases, with 9 bases between the two germline ends. The germline CDR1 and CDR2 sequences are LGHNA and YSLEER. The CDR3 reads CASSQAQGHGYTF. CDR3 sequence (DNA): TGCGCCAGCAGCCAAGCACAGGGACATGGCTACACCTTC.

The chain carries TRBV6-5 and TRBJ1-1, with TRBD1 matching over 7 bases. V shed 6 bases, J shed 3 bases, and the junction held 7 bases outside the gene matches. Per the germline V gene, CDR1 is MNHEY and CDR2 is SVGAGI. This CDR3 contains 14 residues. The CDR3 sequence: CASSLRTGDTEAFF. The CDR3 nucleotides read TGTGCCAGCAGCTTGAGGACAGGAGACACTGAAGCTTTCTTT.

Comment on this clonotype: A junction boundary mismatches the germline segment, possibly from a read error. The gene calls are TRBV6-2 or TRBV6-3 and TRBJ2-7; 7 nucleotides line up with TRBD1. Per the germline V gene, CDR1 is MNHEY and CDR2 is SVGEGT. The CDR3 has 12 amino acids. DNA for the CDR3: TGTGCCAGCCGGGACAGCGCCTACAAGCAGTACTTC. Translated: CASRDSAYKQYF.

This clonotype was seen only once. This chain uses TRBV7-9 with TRBJ2-1; 8 bases map to TRBD1. CDR3 length: 14 residues. Trimming took 1 base from V and 7 from J; bases not matched to a gene: 3. Germline CDR1 is SEHNR and CDR2 is FQNEAQ (reference sequence). The CDR3 reads CASSLEDRVNEQFF. The CDR3 coding sequence is TGTGCCAGCAGCTTAGAGGACAGGGTTAATGAGCAGTTCTTC.

This clonotype turned up a few times. The CDR3 bases are TGTGCCATCAAGAACAAGAACACTGAAGCTTTCTTT. Protein: CAIKNKNTEAFF. The V and J genes are TRBV10-3 and TRBJ1-1; D is unresolved. The length of the CDR3 is 12 residues. Looked up from germline, CDR1 is ENHRY and CDR2 is SYGVKD. Trimming took off 7 bases at V and 1 base at J, with 7 bases between the two ends.

The V gene is TRBV5-6, the J gene TRBJ2-7, with unresolved D. Deletions cut 0 bases from V and 4 bases from J, with 14 bases between. This CDR3 has 15 residues. Germline V gene sequence: CDR1 SGHDT, CDR2 YYEEEE. The CDR3 is CASSLDPKGQYEQYF. The CDR3 nucleotides are TGTGCCAGCAGCTTGGACCCCAAGGGCCAATACGAGCAGTACTTC.

This clonotype appeared many times. The chain uses TRBV29-1 and TRBJ2-5, with D perhaps TRBD2 (6 bases). The CDR3 is 13 residues long. V dropped 2 bases and J dropped 5 bases, with 12 bases sitting between them. Germline V gene lookup returns CDR1 SQVTM and CDR2 ANQGSEA. CDR3 nucleotide sequence: TGCAGCGTTGAATCGGTGGAGGGGGAGACCCAGTACTTC. Protein: CSVESVEGETQYF.

This clonotype has a count of ten or more. The V gene is TRBV18, the J gene TRBJ1-6, with TRBD1 identical over 9 bases. Germline lookup yields CDR1 KGHSH and CDR2 LQKENI. The CDR3 is 13 residues long. V was clipped by 8 bases and J by 8 bases; unmatched bases: 4. CDR3 sequence (DNA): TGTGCCAGCCGGGGACAGGGAGATTCACCCCTCCACTTT. Translation: CASRGQGDSPLHF. Full variable domain (outside the CDR3, taken from reference TRBV18 and TRBJ1-6): NAGVMQNPRHLVRRRGQEARLRCSPMKGHSHVYWYRQLPEEGLKFMVYLQKENIIDESGMPKERFSAEFPKEGPSILRIQQVVRGDSAAYFCASRGQGDSPLHFGNGTRLTVT.

This clonotype has a handful of counts. J is TRBJ2-5 and V is TRBV29-1, with D possibly being TRBD2 (6 bases). Germline CDR1 reads SQVTM; CDR2 reads ANQGSEA. V lost 0 bases and J 7 bases, leaving 24 bases between the germline ends. CDR3 length: 17 residues. The CDR3 here is CSVEDRGTREVGRTQYF. The CDR3 nucleotides are TGCAGCGTTGAAGATCGGGGGACCAGGGAAGTCGGACGGACCCAGTACTTC.

Ten or more counts support this clonotype. The V and J genes are TRBV29-1 and TRBJ2-7; perhaps TRBD1 as D (5 bases). V shed 4 bases and J shed 3 bases, with 7 bases lying between them. Germline CDR1 and CDR2: SQVTM and ANQGSEA. The CDR3 has 11 residues. This CDR3 reads CSVARDYEQYF. The CDR3 nucleotides are TGCAGCGTTGCCAGGGACTACGAGCAGTACTTC.

This sequence joins TRBV7-3 and TRBJ2-1, with TRBD2 matching 13 bases. The CDR3 sequence is 16 residues long. V lost 6 bases and J lost 7; bases outside the gene matches: 9. Per the germline V gene, CDR1 is SGHTA and CDR2 is FQGTGA. CDR3 DNA sequence: TGTGCCAGCAGGCTCACTAGCGGGAGGGCAAAGAATGAGCAGTTCTTC. It specifies CASRLTSGRAKNEQFF.

This clonotype showed up just a few times. The V call is TRBV6-5, the J call TRBJ1-5; 11 bases match TRBD1. This CDR3 is built from 15 residues. V lost 3 bases and J lost 5; bases outside the gene matches: 3. Germline CDR1 and CDR2: MNHEY and SVGAGI. The CDR3 protein is CASSYSGQGDQPQHF. The CDR3 DNA sequence: TGTGCCAGCAGTTATTCGGGACAGGGGGATCAGCCCCAGCATTTT.

The chain carries TRBV29-1 and TRBJ2-3, with D unclear. The germline gives CDR1 SQVTM, CDR2 ANQGSEA. The CDR3 runs 14 residues. This CDR3 reads CSARRAREIDTQYF. The CDR3 nucleotides are TGCAGTGCCCGTCGGGCTAGAGAAATAGATACGCAGTATTTT.

This clonotype was seen only a few times. V and J are TRBV27 and TRBJ1-2; 9 bases are a match to TRBD1. The junction had 12 bases not matched to a gene; V was cut back by 3 bases and J by 7 bases. The CDR3 covers 16 residues. Germline lookup yields CDR1 MNHEY and CDR2 SMNVEV (reference sequence). The CDR3 DNA reads TGTGCCAGCAGTTTTACCCCACCGGGACAGGGAAGTGGCTACACCTTC. Translating gives CASSFTPPGQGSGYTF.

DNA for the CDR3: TGTGCCAGCAGTTTCGGCAAGGACAGACCGAACACTGAAGCTTTCTTT. Its translation: CASSFGKDRPNTEAFF. V usage is TRBV27 and J usage is TRBJ1-1; D is possibly TRBD1 (6 bases). Germline V gene sequence: CDR1 MNHEY, CDR2 SMNVEV (reference sequence). This CDR3 spans 16 amino acids. The V end was cut by 3 bases, the J end by 1 base, with 15 bases between.

This clonotype has just a few counts. V usage is TRBV6-2 or TRBV6-3 and J usage is TRBJ1-5; D remains unclear. Germline V lookup: CDR1 MNHEY, CDR2 SVGEGT. Trimming stripped 7 bases from V and 5 bases from J, with 9 bases between. The CDR3 is 12 amino acids. In DNA form, the CDR3 reads TGTGCCAGCAATCACGGTGATCAGCCCCAGCATTTT. Translation gives CASNHGDQPQHF.

The genes are TRBV20-1 and TRBJ1-2; D unresolved. CDR1 is DFQATT and CDR2 is SNEGSKA in the germline V gene (reference sequence). Trimming cost V 0 bases and J 5 bases, with 10 bases left between them. The CDR3 sequence is 13 residues long. The CDR3 coding sequence is TGCAGTGCTAGAGACAGGTCCCTTTATGGCTACACCTTC. Its protein product is CSARDRSLYGYTF.